One TCR beta chain is described in this entry. Collection occurred without any documented infections or immune events in donors. TCRdb's table, derived via immunoSEQ multiplex PCR, lists solely in-frame clones and lacks some. The sample shows approximately 100,000 clones, 88% of them seen only once. The data stem from a study of identifying expanded T cells in peripheral blood. The sample comprised blood. This TCR derives from a person between 18 and 70 years old in good health.

The CDR3 region has the DNA TGTGCCAGCAGTTACTCAGTTGGCTATGGCTACACCTTC. It translates to CASSYSVGYGYTF. The V and J genes are TRBV6-5 and TRBJ1-2; D unclear. Per the germline V gene, CDR1 is MNHEY and CDR2 is SVGAGI. V dropped 0 bases and J dropped 4 bases, with 6 bases sitting between them. The CDR3 runs to 13 residues.